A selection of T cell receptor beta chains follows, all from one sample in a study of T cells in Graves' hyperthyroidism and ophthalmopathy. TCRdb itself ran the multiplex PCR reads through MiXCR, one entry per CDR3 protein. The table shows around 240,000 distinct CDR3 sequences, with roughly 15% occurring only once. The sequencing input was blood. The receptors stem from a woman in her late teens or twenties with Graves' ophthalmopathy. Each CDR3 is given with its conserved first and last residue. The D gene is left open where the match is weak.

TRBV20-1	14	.	CSARDLLGANVLTF
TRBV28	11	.	CASGGRETQYF
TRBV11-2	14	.	CASSPTDSNQPQHF
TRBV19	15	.	CASSPQGTGEETQYF
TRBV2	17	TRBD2	CASSERVAGSVSYEQYF
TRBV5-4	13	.	CASSLQGSETQYF
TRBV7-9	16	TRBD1	CASRPTTKTGGDGYTF
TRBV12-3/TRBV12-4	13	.	CASSFSGNTEAFF
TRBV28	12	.	CASSLKNTEAFF
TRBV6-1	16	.	CASSEVGRRMYNEQFF
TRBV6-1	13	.	CASTVGGLRGYTF
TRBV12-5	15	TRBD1	CASGGTEPSTDTQYF
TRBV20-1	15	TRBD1	CSARDSGGGQETQYF
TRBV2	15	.	CASVGVTTRPDTQYF
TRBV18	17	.	CASSQGPLSSYNSPLHF
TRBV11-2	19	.	CASSPGRSLGQVNTGELFF
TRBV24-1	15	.	CATSDSTPGISEQYF
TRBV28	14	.	CASSKSGSNYGYTF
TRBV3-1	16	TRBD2	CASSQVMQRESTEQYF
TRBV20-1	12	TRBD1	CSAGDREETQYF
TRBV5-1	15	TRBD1	CASSLGAGTGNGYTF
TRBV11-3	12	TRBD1	CASSLAQGERFF
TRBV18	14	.	CASSPTGSNEKLFF
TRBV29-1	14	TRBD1	CSVEPRTGRNIQYF
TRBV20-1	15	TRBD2	CSASASGWGTDTQYF
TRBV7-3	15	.	CASSPWGLDYNEQFF
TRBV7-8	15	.	CASSFLRTDLTLATF
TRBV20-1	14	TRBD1	CSARGTGDTGELFF
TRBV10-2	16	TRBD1	CASSDFSGTANYGYTF
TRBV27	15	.	CASSLGGRLNTEAFF
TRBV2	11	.	CASGGPYEQYF
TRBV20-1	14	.	CSAATAATNEKLFF
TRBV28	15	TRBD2	CASSSRTSGAHEQFF
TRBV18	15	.	CASSPPLRGTDTQYF